One sample yielded the 13 T cell receptor beta chains listed below, sequenced in a study of response to subunit inactivated influenza vaccine (dated by TCRdb to 2016 to 2018). Library preparation employed RT-PCR. TCRdb shows the sequencer as Illumina HiSeq 2500. TCRdb reanalyzed the raw reads on its own, using fastp at Q25 for trimming and MiXCR for clone calling, and kept in-frame beta chains. Each CDR3 protein gets just one entry, which takes the most common genes and DNA from the rows behind it. Recorded for this sample are more than 200,000 distinct CDR3 sequences; 12% of them occurred a single time. 7.8% of the sample goes to the ten largest clones. Sequenced material: non-naive T cells sorted from PBMCs, taken around two weeks before vaccination. The cell subset or site tag for this specimen amounts to: memory T cell fraction. The receptors here all came from a middle-aged man who received an inactivated influenza vaccine. Donor details come from another sample of the same person, matched by shared clones.

The chain is built from TRBV7-2 and TRBJ2-1, with 14 bases that match TRBD2. Germline V CDR1 and CDR2: SGHTA, FQGNSA. With 7 bases clipped from V and 12 bases from J, the junction kept 8 bases outside the gene matches. The CDR3 is 14 amino acids. CDR3 in amino acids: CASMPGLAGAGQFF. The DNA for the CDR3 is TGTGCCAGCATGCCGGGACTAGCGGGGGCGGGGCAGTTCTTC.

This clonotype was picked up many times. The rearrangement joins TRBV9 to TRBJ2-7; D might be TRBD2 (6 bases). CDR3 length: 13 amino acids. The germline V and J ends were trimmed by 7 bases and 3 bases, with 14 bases remaining between them. Germline loops: CDR1 SGDLS, CDR2 YYNGEE. The CDR3 spells CASSRGGLYEQYF. CDR3 DNA sequence: TGTGCCAGCTCGAGAGGAGGGCTCTACGAGCAGTACTTC.

The table lists this clonotype with many counts. This CDR3 reads CASSLIFNSPLHF. The CDR3 nucleotides read TGTGCCAGCAGCTTAATTTTCAATTCACCCCTCCACTTT. The gene calls are TRBV7-3 and TRBJ1-6; D uncertain. The CDR3 has 13 amino acids. V dropped 1 base and J dropped 7 bases, with 5 bases sitting between them. In germline, CDR1 is SGHTA, CDR2 FQGTGA. Looking up the rest from reference TRBV7-3 and TRBJ1-6 gives the full variable domain: GAGVSQTPSNKVTEKGKYVELRCDPISGHTALYWYRQSLGQGPEFLIYFQGTGAADDSGLPNDRFFAVRPEGSVSTLKIQRTERGDSAVYLCASSLIFNSPLHFGNGTRLTVT.

This clonotype was seen a handful of times. The V and J genes are TRBV5-6 and TRBJ2-2; D may correspond to TRBD1 or TRBD2 (5 bases each). The germline V gene encodes CDR1 SGHDT and CDR2 YYEEEE. V lost 4 bases and J 6 bases, leaving 7 bases between the germline ends. This CDR3 has 12 residues. Here the CDR3 reads CASSRDPGELFF. The CDR3 nucleotides are TGTGCCAGCAGCAGGGACCCCGGGGAGCTGTTTTTT.

This clonotype was seen a handful of times. V is TRBV2 and J is TRBJ2-2; 7 positions match TRBD1. J was trimmed by 6 bases and V by 5 bases; bases with no gene match: 9. This CDR3 is 15 amino acids long. Germline V lookup: CDR1 SNHLY, CDR2 FYNNEI. DNA of the CDR3: TGTGCCAGCAGTAGATTTGACAGGGACGCCGGGGAGCTGTTTTTT. Translated: CASSRFDRDAGELFF. The full variable domain, rest sourced from reference TRBV2 and TRBJ2-2, is EPEVTQTPSHQVTQMGQEVILRCVPISNHLYFYWYRQILGQKVEFLVSFYNNEISEKSEIFDDQFSVERPDGSNFTLKIRSTKLEDSAMYFCASSRFDRDAGELFFGEGSRLTVL.

This chain links TRBV7-2 with TRBJ1-1, with no clear D. The germline gives CDR1 SGHTA, CDR2 FQGNSA. This CDR3 has 15 residues. V lost 2 bases and J lost 1, with 11 bases in between. The CDR3 is CASSLYSSQNTEAFF. The CDR3 DNA follows: TGTGCCAGCAGCTTATACTCCTCCCAGAACACTGAAGCTTTCTTT.

This clonotype was detected ten times or more. The rearrangement uses TRBV7-3 and TRBJ2-5; D ambiguous. The CDR3 is 13 residues long. Per the germline V gene, CDR1 is SGHTA and CDR2 is FQGTGA. With 0 bases removed from V and 5 bases from J, the gap between germline ends came to 7 bases. CDR3 residues: CASSLTSTETQYF. The CDR3 DNA follows: TGTGCCAGCAGCTTAACCTCTACCGAGACCCAGTACTTC.

In this sample, this clonotype turned up a few times. The CDR3 is CASSPVRQGRYGYTF. CDR3 coding DNA: TGTGCCAGCAGCCCAGTCCGACAGGGGCGCTATGGCTACACCTTC. The gene calls are TRBV28 and TRBJ1-2; 8 positions match TRBD1. After removal of 6 bases from V and 4 bases from J, the junction contained 10 bases not matched to a gene. This CDR3 spans 15 amino acids. The V gene's germline CDR1 is MDHEN and CDR2 SYDVKM.

This clonotype appeared many times. This chain's CDR3 is CASRDLYTDTQYF. The CDR3 DNA sequence: TGCGCCAGCAGGGACCTTTACACAGATACGCAGTATTTT. This chain connects TRBV5-1 to TRBJ2-3; no firm D call. The V gene's germline CDR1 is SGHRS and CDR2 YFSETQ. Trimming removed 5 bases from V and 2 bases from J, with 9 bases in between. This CDR3 is 13 amino acids long.

This chain connects TRBV6-5 to TRBJ2-7; D may be TRBD1 (5 bases). V was trimmed by 0 bases and J by 1 base, leaving 7 bases between them. The CDR3 totals 14 residues. CDR1 is MNHEY and CDR2 is SVGAGI in the germline V gene. The CDR3 protein is CASSYSQGSYEQYF. The CDR3 DNA reads as TGTGCCAGCAGTTACTCCCAGGGATCCTACGAGCAGTACTTC.

There are a few counts of this clonotype. The J gene is TRBJ2-3, the V gene TRBV27; 9 nucleotides align to TRBD1. This CDR3 is built from 15 residues. V shed 7 bases, J shed 7 bases, and the junction held 12 bases outside the gene matches. Germline V CDR1 and CDR2: MNHEY, SMNVEV (reference sequence). CDR3 loop: CASKDGQGSLYTQYF. Written as DNA, the CDR3 is TGTGCCAGCAAAGACGGACAGGGGTCCCTGTATACGCAGTATTTT.

Many counts were recorded for this clonotype. The chain couples TRBV11-2 to TRBJ2-7; perhaps TRBD1 as D (7 bases). The germline V gene encodes CDR1 SGHAT and CDR2 FQNNGV. V lost 1 base, J lost 0 bases, and 13 bases lay in between. CDR3 length: 16 amino acids. The CDR3 bases are TGTGCCAGCAGCTTAGGGCAGGGGGGTTTCTCCTACGAGCAGTACTTC. Translating gives CASSLGQGGFSYEQYF.

The sample holds one count of this clonotype. The genes are TRBV6-5 and TRBJ2-2; 8 nucleotides line up with TRBD2. This CDR3 comprises 17 residues. V was pared by 0 bases and J by 3 bases, with 6 bases of the junction left unmatched. Germline V gene lookup returns CDR1 MNHEY and CDR2 SVGAGI. The CDR3: CASSYSLPAGDTGELFF. The DNA of the CDR3 is TGTGCCAGCAGTTACTCGCTTCCAGCGGGAGACACCGGGGAGCTGTTTTTT.